These 27 T cell receptor beta chains were all obtained from the same sample, sequenced in a study of blood T cell repertoires in COVID-19. Here immunoSEQ multiplex PCR was the method, and the copy in TCRdb shows in-frame clones only, minus some. The data show 95,000 to 110,000 clones, 88% seen once. The specimen was peripheral blood. All receptors derive from a human donor in a cohort sampled during active COVID-19.

The V and J genes are TRBV7-9 and TRBJ1-2; TRBD1 agrees at 11 bases. In germline, CDR1 is SEHNR, CDR2 FQNEAQ (reference sequence). The CDR3 runs to 16 residues. The V segment lost 5 bases and the J segment 2 bases; nucleotides outside the gene matches: 7. The DNA of the CDR3 is TGTGCCAGCAGCGTGTGGACAGGGGGCGCGAACTATGGCTACACCTTC. As protein: CASSVWTGGANYGYTF.

This sequence joins TRBV11-2 and TRBJ1-1; 8 positions match TRBD1. The ends lost 5 bases at V and 0 bases at J; junction bases unmatched: 17. CDR1 and CDR2 (germline): SGHAT, FQNNGV. This CDR3 contains 19 residues. This chain's CDR3 is CASSPQIYTGGDMNTEAFF. DNA of the CDR3: TGTGCCAGCAGCCCACAAATTTATACAGGGGGGGATATGAACACTGAAGCTTTCTTT.

The chain employs TRBV28 and TRBJ2-1, with 9 nucleotides matching TRBD2. Trimming at V came to 2 bases and at J to 12 bases, leaving 14 bases not matched to a gene. There are 16 residues in the CDR3. Germline V gene sequence: CDR1 MDHEN, CDR2 SYDVKM. The CDR3: CASSLQGISGRRGQFF. CDR3 sequence (DNA): TGTGCCAGCAGTTTACAGGGGATTAGCGGGAGAAGAGGGCAGTTCTTC.

This clone was seen a handful of times. The gene calls are TRBV6-5 and TRBJ1-6; D is undetermined. CDR3 size: 15 residues. Germline V gives CDR1 MNHEY, CDR2 SVGAGI. V dropped 6 bases and J dropped 8 bases, with 17 bases sitting between them. The CDR3 loop reads CASSPFWGGDSPLHF. CDR3 DNA: TGTGCCAGCAGCCCCTTTTGGGGAGGCGATTCACCCCTCCACTTT.

This clone was counted once. The rearrangement joins TRBV19 to TRBJ2-1; D not resolved. V lost 1 base, J lost 9 bases, and 7 bases lay in between. CDR1 is LNHDA, CDR2 SQIVND, per germline (reference sequence). CDR3 size: 12 residues. Written as DNA, the CDR3 is TGTGCCAGTAGTATAGGAGCACCTGAGCAGTTCTTC. Its protein product is CASSIGAPEQFF. Supplemented by reference TRBV19 and TRBJ2-1, the full variable domain reads DGGITQSPKYLFRKEGQNVTLSCEQNLNHDAMYWYRQDPGQGLRLIYYSQIVNDFQKGDIAEGYSVSREKKESFPLTVTSAQKNPTAFYLCASSIGAPEQFFGPGTRLTVL.

The gene calls are TRBV9 and TRBJ2-3, with TRBD1 as a possible D gene (6 bases). Germline V gives CDR1 SGDLS, CDR2 YYNGEE. The CDR3 loop spans 15 amino acids. V was pared by 4 bases and J by 3 bases, with 15 bases between. The CDR3 loop is CASSTHPGETDTQYF. CDR3 in DNA: TGTGCCAGCAGCACCCACCCAGGGGAGACAGATACGCAGTATTTT.

V is TRBV19 and J is TRBJ2-7; the D gene is possibly TRBD2 (6 bases). Germline V gives CDR1 LNHDA, CDR2 SQIVND (reference sequence). This CDR3 region has 15 residues. V lost 7 bases and J lost 2, with 18 bases in between. The CDR3 here is CASTRRSEGTYEQYF. The DNA for the CDR3 is TGTGCCAGTACAAGGAGGTCGGAGGGGACCTACGAGCAGTACTTC. Looking up the rest from reference TRBV19 and TRBJ2-7 gives the full variable domain: DGGITQSPKYLFRKEGQNVTLSCEQNLNHDAMYWYRQDPGQGLRLIYYSQIVNDFQKGDIAEGYSVSREKKESFPLTVTSAQKNPTAFYLCASTRRSEGTYEQYFGPGTRLTVT.

The chain recombines TRBV30 with TRBJ1-2, with D possibly TRBD1 on 5 matching bases. CDR1 is GTSNPN, CDR2 SVGIG, per germline (reference sequence). This CDR3 comprises 15 residues. The V end was cut by 2 bases, the J end by 4 bases, with 17 bases between. CDR3 in amino acids: CAWSPRARVSYGYTF. Here the CDR3 DNA reads TGTGCCTGGAGTCCCCGTGCCAGGGTTTCCTATGGCTACACCTTC.

This chain joins TRBV19 and TRBJ2-7; 8 bases fit TRBD1. CDR3 length: 15 amino acids. V shed 7 bases and J 0 bases; nucleotides not matched to a gene: 8. In germline, CDR1 is LNHDA, CDR2 SQIVND (reference sequence). The DNA of the CDR3 is TGTGCCAGTACCCCGGGACAGGACTCCTCCTACGAGCAGTACTTC. As protein: CASTPGQDSSYEQYF.

The chain is built from TRBV5-1 and TRBJ2-5; 8 positions agree with TRBD2. Germline CDR1 SGHRS, CDR2 YFSETQ. The V and J ends lost 0 bases and 4 bases, in that order; junction bases with no gene match: 5. CDR3 length equals 15 residues. The CDR3, as DNA: TGCGCCAGCAGCTTGGCGCGGGGGGATTCAGAGACCCAGTACTTC. Its protein is CASSLARGDSETQYF.

This clone has only one observation. The chain links TRBV9 to TRBJ2-7; 7 bases match TRBD1. V shed 5 bases, J shed 5 bases, and the junction held 10 bases outside the gene matches. The CDR3 spans 14 residues. Germline-derived CDR1 and CDR2 are SGDLS and YYNGEE. The CDR3: CASSTGVRPDEQYF. The CDR3 nucleotides read TGTGCCAGCAGTACAGGGGTCCGCCCAGACGAGCAGTACTTC.

The chain recombines TRBV12-3 or TRBV12-4 with TRBJ2-3; tentative D call: TRBD2 (6 bases). The CDR3 runs 13 residues. The CDR3 DNA reads as TGTGCGCTCACGGGGGTGGGGACAGATACGCAGTATTTT. Translated: CALTGVGTDTQYF.

This chain uses TRBV12-3 or TRBV12-4 with TRBJ1-2; no clear D gene. The V end lost 7 bases, the J end lost 6 bases, and 12 bases lay between the germline ends. The CDR3 is 12 amino acids. This CDR3 reads CASTYSVHGYTF. The CDR3 bases are TGTGCCAGCACCTATTCGGTCCATGGCTACACCTTC.

The count of this clone is one. The chain is built from TRBV6-5 and TRBJ1-1; 9 nucleotides line up with TRBD1. J gave up 10 bases and V 8 bases, and 5 bases lay outside the gene matches. The CDR3 totals 11 residues. CDR1 is MNHEY and CDR2 is SVGAGI in the germline V gene. CDR3: CASGPDRGAFF. DNA for the CDR3: TGTGCCAGCGGACCGGACAGGGGAGCTTTCTTT.

The V and J genes are TRBV7-9 and TRBJ1-1; D gene uncertain. CDR1 and CDR2 from the germline V gene are SEHNR and FQNEAQ (reference sequence). The CDR3 spans 15 residues. Trimming removed 5 bases from V and 2 bases from J, with 15 bases in between. The DNA for the CDR3 is TGTGCCAGCAGCCCCGACGGACGGGGAAACACTGAAGCTTTCTTT. Amino acid sequence: CASSPDGRGNTEAFF.

This clone was seen just once. The chain employs TRBV10-2 and TRBJ2-5; D not certain. V was clipped by 3 bases and J by 6 bases, with 8 bases between them. This CDR3 spans 12 amino acids. CDR1 and CDR2 from the germline V gene are WSHSY and SAAADI. DNA of the CDR3: TGCGCCAGCAGTGACCCCCCCAAGACCCAGTACTTC. Translated: CASSDPPKTQYF.

The rearrangement links TRBV24-1 to TRBJ1-5, with 8 positions matching TRBD1. Unmatched junction bases numbered 5, after V lost 2 bases and J lost 6 bases. This CDR3 comprises 15 residues. CDR1 KGHDR and CDR2 SFDVKD come from the germline V gene. This CDR3 is CATSDSQTGAQPQHF. DNA of the CDR3: TGTGCCACCAGTGATTCTCAGACAGGGGCTCAGCCCCAGCATTTT.

The rearrangement links TRBV28 to TRBJ1-1; D uncertain. The V gene's germline CDR1 is MDHEN and CDR2 SYDVKM. CDR3 size: 11 residues. V was trimmed by 4 bases and J by 10 bases, leaving 10 bases between them. The CDR3 here is CASSSPSGAFF. The CDR3 DNA reads as TGTGCCAGCAGTTCCCCGAGTGGAGCTTTCTTT.

The V gene is TRBV19, the J gene TRBJ2-3; D perhaps matches TRBD1 (6 bases). This CDR3 spans 14 amino acids. Per the germline V gene, CDR1 is LNHDA and CDR2 is SQIVND (reference sequence). V was trimmed by 4 bases and J by 4 bases, leaving 12 bases between them. The DNA of the CDR3 is TGTGCCAGTAGTAGGACAGCTCACGCAGATACGCAGTATTTT. Translated, it gives CASSRTAHADTQYF.

J is TRBJ1-1 and V is TRBV5-1; 8 bases are a match to TRBD1. Germline V gene data show CDR1 as SGHRS and CDR2 as YFSETQ. The CDR3 totals 16 residues. The junction had 12 bases not matched to a gene; V was cut back by 4 bases and J by 4 bases. For the CDR3, the DNA is TGCGCCAGCAGCACCCGGACAGGGCGGGTCGGCACTGAAGCTTTCTTT. It is translated as CASSTRTGRVGTEAFF.

The chain couples TRBV3-1 (or the pseudogene TRBV3-2) to TRBJ2-7, with D maybe TRBD1 (5 bases). Trimming pared 4 bases from V and 2 bases from J, leaving 12 bases between. Germline-derived CDR1 and CDR2 are LGHDT and YNNKEL (reference sequence). CDR3 length: 14 residues. The CDR3 nucleotides are TGTGCCAGCAGCCGCGGACAAGGTGCCTACGAGCAGTACTTC. It translates to CASSRGQGAYEQYF.

The chain is built from TRBV28 and TRBJ2-1; TRBD2 matches at 13 bases. Trimming at V came to 7 bases and at J to 8 bases, leaving 14 bases not matched to a gene. The CDR3 extends over 17 amino acids. Germline CDR1 MDHEN, CDR2 SYDVKM. The CDR3 is CASKVLGLAGRSDEQFF. CDR3 coding DNA: TGTGCCAGCAAGGTTCTGGGACTAGCGGGAAGGTCGGATGAGCAGTTCTTC.

This chain links TRBV19 with TRBJ1-3, with D unresolved. CDR3 length equals 14 residues. Looked up from germline, CDR1 is LNHDA and CDR2 is SQIVND (reference sequence). V was pared by 3 bases and J by 0 bases, with 6 bases between. CDR3 DNA: TGTGCCAGTAGTATCCGGTACTCTGGAAACACCATATATTTT. Translated: CASSIRYSGNTIYF.

CDR3 coding DNA: TGCGCCAGCAGCCAAGAACAGGACTACGAGCAGTACTTC. Its translation: CASSQEQDYEQYF. The chain combines TRBV4-1 with TRBJ2-7; TRBD1 might be the D (5 bases). Trimming left V 0 bases short and J 3 bases short, with 6 bases between. Germline CDR1 and CDR2: MGHRA and YSYEKL. The CDR3 is made up of 13 amino acids.

This clone showed up just once. The rearrangement joins TRBV5-1 to TRBJ1-6, with a weak D call TRBD1 (6 bases). Germline V gives CDR1 SGHRS, CDR2 YFSETQ. The CDR3 runs to 16 residues. V was clipped by 1 base and J by 7 bases, with 15 bases between them. Written as DNA, the CDR3 is TGCGCCAGCAGCTTGAACAGGGAAAAGGGCAATTCACCCCTCCACTTT. Translation gives CASSLNREKGNSPLHF. Full variable domain (missing parts from reference TRBV5-1 and TRBJ1-6): KAGVTQTPRYLIKTRGQQVTLSCSPISGHRSVSWYQQTPGQGLQFLFEYFSETQRNKGNFPGRFSGRQFSNSRSEMNVSTLELGDSALYLCASSLNREKGNSPLHFGNGTRLTVT.

This clone has only a few counts. The chain recombines TRBV13 with TRBJ2-2; weak D call: TRBD1 (6 bases). The CDR3 contains 17 residues. Germline CDR1 and CDR2: PRHDT and FYEKMQ (reference sequence). Between the trimmed V and J ends, which lost 2 bases and 1 base, there was a span of 14 bases. CDR3 DNA: TGTGCCAGCAGCTTAATTTCGTCGGACAGGAACACCGGGGAGCTGTTTTTT. Translation: CASSLISSDRNTGELFF.

J is TRBJ2-7 and V is TRBV9, with TRBD2 as a possible D gene (5 bases). The CDR3 has 13 residues. The V end lost 0 bases, the J end lost 4 bases, and 8 bases lay between the germline ends. The germline CDR1 and CDR2 sequences are SGDLS and YYNGEE. DNA of the CDR3: TGTGCCAGCAGCGTAGACGGGAAGTACGAGCAGTACTTC. Translating gives CASSVDGKYEQYF.